These 6 T cell receptor beta chains originate from one sample sequenced in a study of breast tumors, draining lymph nodes, adjacent tissues. TCRdb re-analysed the multiplex PCR reads in MiXCR, keeping a single row per CDR3 protein. The table has 200,000 or so distinct CDR3 sequences, about 32% seen once. Breast cancer patients provided tissue from their axillary draining lymph nodes. Source material: axillary lymph node tissue. These receptors were taken from a female donor with breast cancer. Some clones in this sample may be carry-over from other donors' samples.

This clonotype occurred many times. CDR3 nucleotides: TGCAGCGCCGGGGGTGGGGGGCAAGAGACCCAGTACTTC. Its translation: CSAGGGGQETQYF. This chain joins TRBV29-1 and TRBJ2-5; perhaps TRBD2 as D (6 bases). V was trimmed by 7 bases and J by 2 bases, leaving 14 bases between them. The germline CDR1 and CDR2 sequences are SQVTM and ANQGSEA. This CDR3 region has 13 residues.

With regard to this clonotype: Germline is not matched at one junction end, which may reflect a read error. The chain employs TRBV20-1 and TRBJ2-4; D tentatively reads TRBD1 or TRBD2 (5 bases each). Germline V gene lookup returns CDR1 DFQATT and CDR2 SNEGSKA (reference sequence). This CDR3 comprises 13 residues. Written as DNA, the CDR3 is TGCAGTGCTGGGGGAGTAGCCAAAAACGTTCAGTACTTC. Amino acid sequence: CSAGGVAKNVQYF.

To note about this clonotype: A much larger clone lies a single base off, so this may be a read error. The rearrangement uses TRBV7-2 and TRBJ1-2; D call uncertain. CDR1 and CDR2 (germline): SGHTA, FQGNSA. The CDR3 has 15 residues. The CDR3 DNA reads TGTGCCAGCAGCTTCACAATCGAACCCCGCTATGGCTACCCCTTC. Translating gives CASSFTIEPRYGYPF.

This clonotype appeared a few times. Possible read error: a much larger clone is one base away. The chain carries TRBV20-1 and TRBJ2-5; 9 nucleotides agree with TRBD2. The CDR3 loop spans 15 amino acids. Looked up from germline, CDR1 is DFQATT and CDR2 is SNEGSKA (reference sequence). CDR3 coding DNA: TGCGGCGTAGGGGGCGGGGGGGCCCTCCAAGAGACCCAGTACTTC. As protein: CGVGGGGALQETQYF.

This clonotype was counted ten times or more. The genes are TRBV4-1 and TRBJ1-2; unclear D gene. Per germline, CDR1 MGHRA and CDR2 YSYEKL. The CDR3 consists of 16 residues. Trimming took off 0 bases at V and 2 bases at J, with 13 bases between the two ends. The CDR3 DNA reads as TGCGCCAGCAGCCAAGATCTAAGGTCTGGGAACTATGGCTACACCTTC. This sequence encodes CASSQDLRSGNYGYTF.

Note on this clonotype: Given a much more abundant clone one base away, this may be a read error. The rearrangement links TRBV11-2 to TRBJ2-1, with D perhaps matching TRBD2 (6 bases). Trimming removed 5 bases at V and 5 bases at J, with 16 bases between. The CDR3 is 15 amino acids. Germline CDR1 SGHAT, CDR2 FQNNGV. This CDR3 is CASSLQAGRNNEQFF. The CDR3, as DNA: TGTGCCAGCAGCCTCCAGGCGGGACGGAACAATGAGCAGTTCTTC.